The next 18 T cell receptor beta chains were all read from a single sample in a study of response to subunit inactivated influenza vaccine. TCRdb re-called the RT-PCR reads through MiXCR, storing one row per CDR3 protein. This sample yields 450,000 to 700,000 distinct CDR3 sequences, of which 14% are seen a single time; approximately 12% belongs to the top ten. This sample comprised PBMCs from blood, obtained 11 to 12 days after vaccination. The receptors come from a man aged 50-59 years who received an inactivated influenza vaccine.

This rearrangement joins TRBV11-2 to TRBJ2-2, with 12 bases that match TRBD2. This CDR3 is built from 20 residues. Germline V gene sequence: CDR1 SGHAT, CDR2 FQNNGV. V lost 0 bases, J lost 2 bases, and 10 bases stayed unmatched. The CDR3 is CASSLDWPSGRAINTGELFF. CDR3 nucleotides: TGTGCCAGCAGCTTAGATTGGCCTAGCGGGAGGGCCATAAACACCGGGGAGCTGTTTTTT.

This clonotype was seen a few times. The CDR3 coding sequence is TGTGCCACCAGCAAAGACCTTACAGGGGGCTACGAGCAGTACTTC. Translating gives CATSKDLTGGYEQYF. The rearrangement uses TRBV15 and TRBJ2-7; 8 positions match TRBD1. Unmatched junction bases numbered 8, after V lost 4 bases and J lost 3 bases. Germline lookup yields CDR1 LNHNV and CDR2 YYDKDF (reference sequence). The CDR3 loop spans 15 amino acids.

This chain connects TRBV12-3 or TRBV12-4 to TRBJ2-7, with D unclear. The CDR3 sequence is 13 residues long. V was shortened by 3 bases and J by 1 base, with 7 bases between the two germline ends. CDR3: CASSLVSSYEQYF. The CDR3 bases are TGTGCCAGCAGTTTGGTCAGTTCCTACGAGCAGTACTTC.

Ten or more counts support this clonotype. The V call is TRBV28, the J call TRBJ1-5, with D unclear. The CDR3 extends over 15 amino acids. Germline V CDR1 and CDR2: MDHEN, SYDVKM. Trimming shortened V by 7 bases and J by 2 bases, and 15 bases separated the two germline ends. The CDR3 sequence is CASITVDGGNQPQHF. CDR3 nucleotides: TGTGCCAGCATCACCGTCGATGGGGGCAATCAGCCCCAGCATTTT. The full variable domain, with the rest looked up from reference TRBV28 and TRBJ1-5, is DVKVTQSSRYLVKRTGEKVFLECVQDMDHENMFWYRQDPGLGLRLIYFSYDVKMKEKGDIPEGYSVSREKKERFSLILESASTNQTSMYLCASITVDGGNQPQHFGDGTRLSIL.

The CDR3 DNA reads as TGTGCCAGCAGCTGGACCGAGACCCAGTACTTC. Amino acid sequence: CASSWTETQYF. V usage is TRBV7-9 and J usage is TRBJ2-5, with D unresolved. With 4 bases removed from V and 5 bases from J, the gap between germline ends came to 5 bases. This CDR3 region has 11 residues. Germline CDR1 SEHNR, CDR2 FQNEAQ (reference sequence).

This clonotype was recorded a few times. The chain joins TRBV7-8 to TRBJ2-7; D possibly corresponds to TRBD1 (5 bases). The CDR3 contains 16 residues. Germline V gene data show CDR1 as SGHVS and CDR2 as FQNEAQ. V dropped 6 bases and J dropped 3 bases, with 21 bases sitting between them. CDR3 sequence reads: CASSSYPGIILYEQYF. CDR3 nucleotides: TGTGCCAGCAGTTCCTACCCAGGGATTATCCTCTACGAGCAGTACTTC.

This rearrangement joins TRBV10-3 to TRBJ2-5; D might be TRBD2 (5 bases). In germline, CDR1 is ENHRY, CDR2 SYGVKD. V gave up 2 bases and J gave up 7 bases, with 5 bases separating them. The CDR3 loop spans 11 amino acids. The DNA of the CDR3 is TGTGCCATCAGTGAGGAGGGGACCCAGTACTTC. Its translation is CAISEEGTQYF.

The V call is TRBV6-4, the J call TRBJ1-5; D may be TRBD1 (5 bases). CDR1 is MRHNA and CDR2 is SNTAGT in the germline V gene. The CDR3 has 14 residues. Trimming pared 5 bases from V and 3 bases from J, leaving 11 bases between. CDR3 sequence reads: CASSRGVLNQPQHF. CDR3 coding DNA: TGTGCCAGCAGTCGAGGGGTCCTCAATCAGCCCCAGCATTTT.

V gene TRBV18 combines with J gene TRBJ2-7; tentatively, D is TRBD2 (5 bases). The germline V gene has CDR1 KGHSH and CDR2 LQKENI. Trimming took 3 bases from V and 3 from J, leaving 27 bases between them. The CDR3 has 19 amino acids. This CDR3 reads CASSPFQINFIASHYEQYF. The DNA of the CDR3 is TGTGCCAGCTCACCGTTCCAAATCAATTTCATTGCTAGCCACTACGAGCAGTACTTC.

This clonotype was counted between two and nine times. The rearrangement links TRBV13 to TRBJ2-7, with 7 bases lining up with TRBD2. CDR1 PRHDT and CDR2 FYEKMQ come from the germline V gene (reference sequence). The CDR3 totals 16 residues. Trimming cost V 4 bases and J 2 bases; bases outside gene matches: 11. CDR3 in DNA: TGTGCCAGCAGCTCCCCGGGGACTACCCCTGCCTACGAGCAGTACTTC. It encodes CASSSPGTTPAYEQYF. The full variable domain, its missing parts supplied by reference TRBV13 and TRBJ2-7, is AAGVIQSPRHLIKEKRETATLKCYPIPRHDTVYWYQQGPGQDPQFLISFYEKMQSDKGSIPDRFSAQQFSDYHSELNMSSLELGDSALYFCASSSPGTTPAYEQYFGPGTRLTVT.

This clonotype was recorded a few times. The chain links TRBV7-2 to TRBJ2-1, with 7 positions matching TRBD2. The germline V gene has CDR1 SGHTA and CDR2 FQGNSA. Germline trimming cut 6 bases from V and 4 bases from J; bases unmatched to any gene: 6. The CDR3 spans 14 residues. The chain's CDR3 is CASRSPAGYNEQFF. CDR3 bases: TGTGCCAGCAGGAGTCCAGCGGGATACAATGAGCAGTTCTTC.

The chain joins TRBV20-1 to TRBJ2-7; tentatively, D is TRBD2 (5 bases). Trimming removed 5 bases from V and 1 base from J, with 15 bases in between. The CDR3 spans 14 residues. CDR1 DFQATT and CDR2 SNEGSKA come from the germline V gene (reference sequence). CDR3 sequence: CSAQARTQSYEQYF. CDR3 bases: TGCAGTGCTCAAGCACGGACTCAGTCCTACGAGCAGTACTTC.

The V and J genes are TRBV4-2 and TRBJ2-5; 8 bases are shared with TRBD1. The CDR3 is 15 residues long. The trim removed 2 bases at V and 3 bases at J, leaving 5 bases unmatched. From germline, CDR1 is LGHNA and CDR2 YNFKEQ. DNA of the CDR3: TGTGCCAGCAGCCAACCAACAGGGGGAAAAGAGACCCAGTACTTC. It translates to CASSQPTGGKETQYF.

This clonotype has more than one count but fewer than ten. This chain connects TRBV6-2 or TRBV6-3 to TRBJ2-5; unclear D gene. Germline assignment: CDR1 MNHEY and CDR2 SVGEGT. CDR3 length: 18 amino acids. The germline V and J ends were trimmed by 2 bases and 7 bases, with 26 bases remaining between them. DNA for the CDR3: TGTGCCAGCAGTTACAGCTTGCTTGGCGACGGTCGACGAGTGACCCAGTACTTC. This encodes CASSYSLLGDGRRVTQYF.

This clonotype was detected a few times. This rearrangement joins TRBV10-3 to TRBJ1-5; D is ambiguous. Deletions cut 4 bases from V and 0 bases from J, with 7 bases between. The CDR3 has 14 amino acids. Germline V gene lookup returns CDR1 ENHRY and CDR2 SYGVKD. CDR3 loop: CAISGQDSNQPQHF. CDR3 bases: TGTGCCATCAGTGGGCAGGATAGCAATCAGCCCCAGCATTTT.

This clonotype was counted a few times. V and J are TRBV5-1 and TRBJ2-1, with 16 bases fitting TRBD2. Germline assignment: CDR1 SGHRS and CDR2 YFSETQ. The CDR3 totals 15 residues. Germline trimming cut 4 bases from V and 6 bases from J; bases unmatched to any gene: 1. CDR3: CASSGTSGGVNEQFF. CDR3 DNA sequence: TGCGCCAGCAGCGGGACTAGCGGGGGGGTCAATGAGCAGTTCTTC. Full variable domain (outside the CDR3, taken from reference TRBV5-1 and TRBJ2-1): KAGVTQTPRYLIKTRGQQVTLSCSPISGHRSVSWYQQTPGQGLQFLFEYFSETQRNKGNFPGRFSGRQFSNSRSEMNVSTLELGDSALYLCASSGTSGGVNEQFFGPGTRLTVL.

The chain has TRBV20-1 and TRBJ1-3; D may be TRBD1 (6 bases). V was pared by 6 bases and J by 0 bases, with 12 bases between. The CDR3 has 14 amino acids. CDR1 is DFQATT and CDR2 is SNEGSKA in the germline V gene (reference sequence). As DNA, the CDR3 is TGCAGTGCAAAGGGGGGGCCCTCTGGAAACACCATATATTTT. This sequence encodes CSAKGGPSGNTIYF.

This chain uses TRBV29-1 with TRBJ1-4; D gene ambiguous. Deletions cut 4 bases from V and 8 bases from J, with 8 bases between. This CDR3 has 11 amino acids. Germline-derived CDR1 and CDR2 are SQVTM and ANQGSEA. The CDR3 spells CSVAGTEKLFF. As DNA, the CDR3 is TGCAGCGTTGCCGGAACCGAAAAACTGTTTTTT.